This T cell receptor beta chain was identified during a study of T cell repertoires in cytomegalovirus infection (dated by TCRdb to the late 2010s). Some background on the complete study: Alongside well-studied HLA-B-restricted epitopes, the peptide stimulations were aimed at recently identified HLA-C-restricted CMV epitopes, whose presentation resists viral immunomodulation. Donor HLA type was relevant to the analysis, as public TCR beta signatures indicated carriage of CMV infection together with the matching HLA type.

With regard to this clonotype: Its recognized antigen is unknown. One base away there is no much larger clone; base qualities are not given.

Sequencing used an Illumina HiSeq 1500. The public sequencing data were trimmed at Q25 with fastp and processed into clonotypes with MiXCR by TCRdb, which kept only in-frame beta chains. Rows are unified per CDR3 protein, each entry keeping the most common DNA and genes. Here the sample has 50,000 to 65,000 distinct CDR3 sequences; over 15% occur a single time. In total, the top ten clones hold under 75% of the sample. What the study reported, not specific to this receptor: The ex vivo response was dominated by HLA-C-restricted CMV-specific TCR beta clonotypes, which also provided the single most frequent clonotype in two of eight donors. Carriers of CMV infection plus the relevant HLA type were discriminated by the cumulative frequency of public TCR beta family members in the study cohort and in an independent 352-donor cohort.

The treatment or condition label corresponds to: in vitro stimulation with specific CMV peptide epitopes to enrich CMV-specific T cells. From the germline V gene, CDR1 is KGHDR and CDR2 is SFDVKD. V is pruned by 3 bases and J by 3 bases, leaving 3 bases of the junction without a gene match. The cysteine opens and the phenylalanine closes a CDR3 of 14 amino acids. Only CDR3 DNA is held: 42 bases, read in frame from base 1. This clonotype was sampled from a human donor in good health (CMV status not recorded). Some clones in this sample may be carry-over from other donors' samples. The chain is encoded by TRBV24-1 joined to TRBJ2-7; 8 bases in the middle match TRBD1. The sequencing used CD8+ T cells from cultured PBMCs, collected from culture after CMV antigen stimulation. This receptor has the CDR3 CATSDIGQGYEQYF. Read as DNA, the sequence is TGTGCCACCAGTGATATTGGACAGGGCTACGAGCAGTACTTC.